The 30 T cell receptor beta chains presented below share a single source sample, sequenced in a study of blood T cells in healthy people across ages. Primers used in a second PCR of about 7 to 12 cycles were a sample-barcoded 5' primer and a J-beta primer mix. One entry per CDR3 protein results from TCRdb running MiXCR on the 5' RACE reads. The data show roughly 680,000 distinct CDR3 sequences, 21% seen once. The sequencing input was blood. These receptors were taken from a man between 65 and 79 years old in good health.

This clonotype was observed once. The genes are TRBV5-1 and TRBJ1-2, with unresolved D. The V end was cut by 0 bases, the J end by 3 bases, with 12 bases between. The CDR3 sequence is 15 residues long. CDR1 is SGHRS, CDR2 YFSETQ, per germline. As DNA, the CDR3 is TGCGCCAGCAGCTTGGTAGGGCAAAGGGACTATGGCTACACCTTC. Translated, it gives CASSLVGQRDYGYTF.

This clonotype was detected only a few times. CDR3 in DNA: TGCAGTGCTAGGGAAAATAGGGGACTAGCGGGAACAGATACGCAGTATTTT. The encoded protein is CSARENRGLAGTDTQYF. The J gene is TRBJ2-3, the V gene TRBV20-1, with 13 nucleotides matching TRBD2. This CDR3 is 17 amino acids long. V lost 3 bases to trimming and J lost 3 bases; unmatched junction nucleotides: 9. Germline CDR1 reads DFQATT; CDR2 reads SNEGSKA (reference sequence).

The sample holds a few counts of this clonotype. V usage is TRBV6-6 and J usage is TRBJ2-5, with 9 bases identical to TRBD2. Gene TRBJ2-7 matches the end of the DNA better, so the J call may be wrong. This CDR3 is built from 16 residues. Germline CDR1 MNHNY, CDR2 SVGAGI (reference sequence). The CDR3 protein is CASRPPGLANSYEQYF. The CDR3, as DNA: TGTGCCAGCAGACCCCCTGGACTAGCGAACTCCTACGAGCAGTACTTC.

The chain employs TRBV2 and TRBJ2-7, with 9 bases matching TRBD1. The germline V gene has CDR1 SNHLY and CDR2 FYNNEI. The CDR3 is made up of 15 amino acids. Trimming cost V 7 bases and J 6 bases; bases outside gene matches: 13. The CDR3 region is CASTSGRQGVSEQYF. The DNA for the CDR3 is TGTGCCAGCACCTCAGGCCGACAGGGGGTCTCCGAGCAGTACTTC.

There are a few counts of this clonotype. The CDR3 coding sequence is TGTGCCAGCAGTCCAGGACAGAGGGGGACCCAGTACTTC. This sequence encodes CASSPGQRGTQYF. The genes are TRBV27 and TRBJ2-5; D possibly corresponds to TRBD1 (6 bases). V lost 5 bases to trimming and J lost 7 bases, with 14 bases between them. The CDR3 is 13 residues long. CDR1 and CDR2 from the germline V gene are MNHEY and SMNVEV (reference sequence).

This clonotype was recorded a few times. V gene TRBV18 combines with J gene TRBJ2-4; unclear D gene. The CDR3 is made up of 13 amino acids. The V and J ends lost 3 bases and 4 bases respectively, with 7 bases between them. Germline lookup yields CDR1 KGHSH and CDR2 LQKENI. The CDR3 DNA reads TGTGCCAGCTCACCGAAGGAAAAAAACATTCAGTACTTC. This codes for CASSPKEKNIQYF.

This chain uses TRBV5-1 with TRBJ1-2; D is unclear. The CDR3 runs 14 residues. The germline gives CDR1 SGHRS, CDR2 YFSETQ. Trimming pared 6 bases from V and 0 bases from J, leaving 12 bases between. CDR3 DNA: TGCGCCAGCATGGATACCTCGACTAACTATGGCTACACCTTC. Translated, it gives CASMDTSTNYGYTF.

This chain links TRBV4-1 with TRBJ2-2; D is ambiguous. Trimming removed 3 bases from V and 4 bases from J, with 3 bases in between. Per germline, CDR1 MGHRA and CDR2 YSYEKL. The CDR3 spans 12 residues. Here the CDR3 DNA reads TGCGCCAGCAGCCATCCCACCGGGGAGCTGTTTTTT. This translates into CASSHPTGELFF.

As DNA, the CDR3 is TGTGCCAGCAGTTTTCCAGGGGGCGTCTACGAGCAGTACGTC. Translation gives CASSFPGGVYEQYV. The chain joins TRBV28 to TRBJ2-5; 8 bases are a match to TRBD1. The J call may not be correct, given that the DNA end is closer to TRBJ2-7. Per the germline V gene, CDR1 is MDHEN and CDR2 is SYDVKM. The CDR3 spans 14 residues.

This clonotype has only a few counts. J is TRBJ2-5 and V is TRBV9; D uncertain. The J call is uncertain, as TRBJ2-1 better fits the DNA end. The CDR3 extends over 15 amino acids. Germline CDR1 is SGDLS and CDR2 is YYNGEE. The DNA for the CDR3 is TGTGCCAGCAGCGTAGTCGGAAGACTGGACAATGAGCAGTTCTTC. Its protein is CASSVVGRLDNEQFF.

The genes are TRBV3-1 and TRBJ2-1, with TRBD2 identical over 12 bases. The length of the CDR3 is 17 residues. V dropped 4 bases and J dropped 4; count of bases not matched to a gene: 8. CDR1 is LGHDT and CDR2 is YNNKEL in the germline V gene (reference sequence). This chain's CDR3 is CASSRQGTSGPYNEQFF. The DNA of the CDR3 is TGTGCCAGCAGCCGCCAAGGGACTAGCGGGCCTTACAATGAGCAGTTCTTC.

V gene TRBV12-3 or TRBV12-4 combines with J gene TRBJ1-2, with D possibly TRBD1 on 5 matching bases. This CDR3 region has 14 residues. The ends were cut back, 4 bases at V and 3 bases at J, with 12 bases in the middle. This chain's CDR3 is CASSSTEAHYGYTF. The CDR3 DNA reads as TGTGCCAGCAGTTCGACAGAAGCGCACTATGGCTACACCTTC.

This clonotype has only one observation. This chain uses TRBV5-1 with TRBJ1-1; tentative D call: TRBD1 (5 bases). CDR1 and CDR2 (germline): SGHRS, YFSETQ. The CDR3 has 13 amino acids. V gave up 9 bases and J gave up 0 bases, with 12 bases separating them. This chain's CDR3 is CATGWGVNTEAFF. The CDR3 DNA is TGCGCCACCGGATGGGGGGTGAACACTGAAGCTTTCTTT.

The rearrangement joins TRBV5-1 to TRBJ2-5; 7 bases agree with TRBD1. The end of the DNA aligns better with TRBJ2-7, so the J call may be wrong. Germline CDR1 and CDR2: SGHRS and YFSETQ. There are 14 residues in the CDR3. This chain's CDR3 is CASKIMTGNYEQYF. The CDR3 DNA reads as TGCGCCAGCAAGATTATGACAGGGAACTACGAGCAGTACTTC.

The rearrangement links TRBV12-3 or TRBV12-4 to TRBJ2-3; 9 nucleotides line up with TRBD2. This CDR3 contains 15 residues. J was trimmed by 3 bases and V by 6 bases; bases with no gene match: 7. This chain's CDR3 is CASRGPSGKTDTQYF. The DNA for the CDR3 is TGTGCCAGCAGGGGACCTAGCGGGAAGACAGATACGCAGTATTTT.

The chain couples TRBV6-5 to TRBJ2-5; D gene uncertain. CDR1 MNHEY and CDR2 SVGAGI come from the germline V gene. This CDR3 region has 16 residues. V dropped 1 base and J dropped 1 base, with 13 bases sitting between them. The CDR3 DNA is TGTGCCAGCAGTTACTTTCACGGGCGAATCCAAGAGACCCAGTACTTC. Its translation is CASSYFHGRIQETQYF.

This clonotype was observed many times. The gene calls are TRBV20-1 and TRBJ2-5; TRBD2 aligns across 9 bases. The DNA end favors TRBJ2-1, so the J call may be wrong. This CDR3 region has 11 residues. Germline V gene lookup returns CDR1 DFQATT and CDR2 SNEGSKA (reference sequence). The CDR3 bases are TGCAGTGTGCAGACTAGCGGTGAGCAGTTCTTC. Translated, it gives CSVQTSGEQFF.

The rearrangement joins TRBV7-9 to TRBJ2-1; TRBD1 matches at 9 bases. Germline CDR1 and CDR2: SEHNR and FQNEAQ (reference sequence). V shed 5 bases, J shed 6 bases, and the junction held 8 bases outside the gene matches. This CDR3 is 15 amino acids long. The CDR3 DNA reads as TGTGCCAGCAGCGCCAACAGGGGGCCCTCCAATGAGCAGTTCTTC. It yields the protein CASSANRGPSNEQFF.

The genes are TRBV5-1 and TRBJ2-5; a possible D gene is TRBD1 (5 bases). TRBJ2-7 matches the DNA end more closely, so the J call is doubtful. The CDR3 extends over 14 amino acids. CDR1 and CDR2 from the germline V gene are SGHRS and YFSETQ. CDR3 protein: CASSLVQAAYEQYF. DNA for the CDR3: TGCGCCAGCAGCTTGGTACAGGCTGCCTACGAGCAGTACTTC.

This clonotype was detected a few times. The J gene is TRBJ2-1, the V gene TRBV5-1, with 10 bases that match TRBD2. Germline CDR1 SGHRS, CDR2 YFSETQ. With 2 bases clipped from V and 8 bases from J, the junction kept 7 bases outside the gene matches. CDR3 length equals 15 residues. As DNA, the CDR3 is TGCGCCAGCAGCTTAAGCGGGAGGGCCGTTCATGAGCAGTTCTTC. It is translated as CASSLSGRAVHEQFF.

This clonotype showed up just a few times. The V and J genes are TRBV12-3 or TRBV12-4 and TRBJ2-2; 7 bases match TRBD2. The CDR3 runs 14 residues. With V trimmed by 7 bases and J by 4 bases, 6 bases remained unmatched. CDR3: CASKTSPSTGELFF. The DNA for the CDR3 is TGTGCCAGCAAGACTAGCCCGAGCACCGGGGAGCTGTTTTTT.

The V and J genes are TRBV29-1 and TRBJ2-2; 7 bases align to TRBD1. This CDR3 is 14 amino acids long. The germline V gene has CDR1 SQVTM and CDR2 ANQGSEA. V shed 4 bases, J shed 7 bases, and the junction held 9 bases outside the gene matches. CDR3 in amino acids: CSVGAGGRGGELFF. The CDR3 DNA is TGCAGCGTTGGCGCAGGGGGTCGTGGCGGGGAGCTGTTTTTT.

The table lists this clonotype with a few counts. The chain combines TRBV11-2 with TRBJ2-5; D gene ambiguous. The J call may be mistaken, given a closer DNA end match to TRBJ2-1. Germline assignment: CDR1 SGHAT and CDR2 FQNNGV. This CDR3 is 13 amino acids long. The CDR3 region has the DNA TGTGCCAGCAGCTTAGCTCCCCGCTTGGGGCAGTTCTTC. Its protein product is CASSLAPRLGQFF.

The chain uses TRBV7-9 and TRBJ2-1; possibly TRBD2 for D (5 bases). The DNA end is more similar to TRBJ2-5, so the J call may be wrong. The CDR3 loop spans 15 amino acids. Germline-derived CDR1 and CDR2 are SEHNR and FQNEAQ (reference sequence). The DNA for the CDR3 is TGTGCCAGCAGCTTCGGGATCCCCAAGGGAGAGACCCAGTACTTC. It is translated as CASSFGIPKGETQYF.

Points on this clonotype: No conserved phenylalanine or tryptophan ends this CDR3, so it is likely a read error. V gene TRBV5-1 combines with J gene TRBJ2-7; TRBD1 aligns across 9 bases. Looked up from germline, CDR1 is SGHRS and CDR2 is YFSETQ. The CDR3 loop spans 15 amino acids. With 1 base clipped from V and 6 bases from J, the junction kept 8 bases outside the gene matches. The CDR3 here is CASSLTAGTGIEQYI. In nucleotides, the CDR3 is TGCGCCAGCAGCTTGACCGCCGGGACAGGGATCGAGCAGTACATC.

In its sample, this clonotype was seen a few times. This rearrangement joins TRBV24-1 to TRBJ2-1; no clear D gene. The assigned J gene may be wrong: the sequence end matches TRBJ2-7 better. The CDR3 runs 13 residues. CDR1 is KGHDR and CDR2 is SFDVKD in the germline V gene. The CDR3 DNA reads TGTGCCACCCCAAGCGAAAGCTCCTACGAGCAGTACTTC. Translated, it gives CATPSESSYEQYF.

CDR3 coding DNA: TGCGCCAGCATTGGGACTAGCGGGATCAGTTACAATGAGCAGTTCTTC. Its protein is CASIGTSGISYNEQFF. The chain has TRBV5-1 and TRBJ2-1, with 13 bases fitting TRBD2. CDR1 SGHRS and CDR2 YFSETQ come from the germline V gene. The CDR3 consists of 16 residues. Unmatched junction bases numbered 7, after V lost 6 bases and J lost 4 bases.

V gene TRBV6-2 or TRBV6-3 combines with J gene TRBJ1-5; D is unclear. CDR3 length: 16 residues. Between the trimmed V and J ends, which lost 6 bases and 0 bases, there was a span of 15 bases. Germline assignment: CDR1 MNHEY and CDR2 SVGEGT. The DNA of the CDR3 is TGTGCCAGCAGCCAGAACGAACAGTTTAGCAATCAGCCCCAGCATTTT. Translating gives CASSQNEQFSNQPQHF.

The chain uses TRBV27 and TRBJ2-5, with TRBD2 matching 8 bases. CDR3 size: 16 residues. V lost 0 bases and J lost 5; bases outside the gene matches: 8. CDR1 is MNHEY and CDR2 is SMNVEV in the germline V gene (reference sequence). The CDR3 loop reads CASSLSMAGGVETQYF. The CDR3 bases are TGTGCCAGCAGTTTATCGATGGCGGGAGGAGTGGAGACCCAGTACTTC.

This clonotype was observed at least ten times. The chain recombines TRBV28 with TRBJ2-3; 7 bases map to TRBD1. V dropped 4 bases and J dropped 2; count of bases not matched to a gene: 6. CDR3 length equals 15 residues. Germline lookup yields CDR1 MDHEN and CDR2 SYDVKM. The CDR3 DNA sequence: TGTGCCAGCAGTTCGTGGCAGGGGGACACAGATACGCAGTATTTT. It is translated as CASSSWQGDTDTQYF.